This entry features one T cell receptor beta chain sequence. The germline V gene has CDR1 SGHAT and CDR2 FQNNGV. Trimming took off 2 bases at V and 4 bases at J, with 6 bases between the two ends. This CDR3 is built from 13 residues. The sample belongs to a study of blood T cell repertoires in COVID-19. Study processing details: Amplification of reference gene primers provided the estimated nucleated cell counts. Method: immunoSEQ multiplex PCR; TCRdb's copy keeps in-frame clones and lacks some. V and J calls and clone size are those listed in that table; D and trimming were worked out from the DNA. The data show some 100,000 clones, roughly nine tenths seen once.

V is TRBV11-2 and J is TRBJ1-5; no definite D call. This clonotype was sampled from a man aged 50 or older with acute or convalescent COVID-19. Sequenced: peripheral blood. The CDR3 is CASSLHQNQPQHF. CDR3 sequence (DNA): TGTGCCAGCAGCTTACATCAAAATCAGCCCCAGCATTTT.